This T cell receptor (beta chain) was observed in a study of T cell responses to AZD1222 COVID-19 vaccine. Study-level points and caveats: At baseline, seropositivity was found in only a handful of AZD1222 recipients.

Clones were read by immunoSEQ multiplex PCR, and TCRdb kept only the in-frame ones, dropping some. The data contain tens of thousands of clones, 75% to 90% of them singletons. Per the germline V gene, CDR1 is MNHEY and CDR2 is SMNVEV (reference sequence). V was pared by 4 bases and J by 2 bases, with 6 bases of the junction left unmatched. The CDR3 spans 15 residues. Details on this clone: As yet, its antigen is unknown.

The chain couples TRBV27 to TRBJ1-2; 8 bases match TRBD1. This receptor was obtained from an adult in good health. The specimen was peripheral blood, collected on day 0 of AZD1222 vaccination. The CDR3 is CASSSRTGQNYGYTF. For the CDR3, the DNA is TGTGCCAGCAGTTCGAGGACAGGGCAGAACTATGGCTACACCTTC.